These T cell receptor beta chains were read from a single sample in a study of cytomegalovirus exposure and HLA in healthy donors. Some clones are missing from TCRdb's copy, which holds only in-frame ones; the method was immunoSEQ multiplex PCR. Its listing shows 200,000 to 250,000 clones. Sequencing was carried out using PBMCs. These receptors came from a woman younger than 45 in good health and CMV-seropositive. CDR3s include the opening cysteine and the closing phenylalanine or tryptophan. The D gene is left open where the match is weak.

v_gene	j_gene	d_gene	CDR3nt	CDR3aa
TRBV7-2	TRBJ2-3	TRBD2	TGTGCCAGCAGCTTACTGGGACTAGTTTTAGATACGCAGTATTTT	CASSLLGLVLDTQYF
TRBV15	TRBJ2-5	TRBD2	TGTGCCACGCCGCGAGCGGGGAGTCAAGAGACCCAGTACTTC	CATPRAGSQETQYF
TRBV6-1	TRBJ2-7	TRBD1	TGTGCCAGCAGGTCCTGGGACAGCCAATTTTACGAGCAGTACTTC	CASRSWDSQFYEQYF
TRBV9	TRBJ1-1	TRBD1	TGTGCCAGCAGCCCCGACAGGGTGTTAACTGAAGCTTTCTTT	CASSPDRVLTEAFF
TRBV5-1	TRBJ2-1	NA	TGCGCCAGCAGCTTGGCTATAAACGAGCAGTTCTTC	CASSLAINEQFF
TRBV5-6	TRBJ2-2	NA	TGTGCCAGCAGCTGGGGCCCCAGGGGCACCGGGGAGCTGTTTTTT	CASSWGPRGTGELFF
TRBV28	TRBJ1-2	TRBD1	TGTGCCAGCAGTTTAGGGACAGGGGGCGCGGGGATGAAAAACTATGGCTACACCTTC	CASSLGTGGAGMKNYGYTF
TRBV18	TRBJ1-1	NA	TGTGCCAGCTCACCACCGGGCAGCACTGAAGCTTTCTTT	CASSPPGSTEAFF
TRBV18	TRBJ2-7	NA	TGTGCCAGCTCGGGCGGGATTTCCTACGAGCAGTACTTC	CASSGGISYEQYF
TRBV5-1	TRBJ1-6	TRBD1	TGCGCCAGCAGCTTGGGCGGGACAGGGAACGGATCACCCCTCCACTTT	CASSLGGTGNGSPLHF
TRBV5-1	TRBJ2-2	NA	TGCGCCAGCAGCTTGGCCTGGACAGACTGGAACACCGGGGAGCTGTTTTTT	CASSLAWTDWNTGELFF
TRBV4-2	TRBJ1-1	NA	TGTGCCAGCAGCCAAGATCTTGCAGGCCTAATGAACACTGAAGCTTTCTTT	CASSQDLAGLMNTEAFF
TRBV28	TRBJ1-2	TRBD1	TGTGCCAGCAGTTTTTCCCCGACAGGGGCCCGACCTGGCTACACCTTC	CASSFSPTGARPGYTF
TRBV2	TRBJ1-1	TRBD1	TGTGCCAGCAGTTCCTTGACAGGGGGAAGCACTGAAGCTTTCTTT	CASSSLTGGSTEAFF
TRBV19	TRBJ1-5	NA	TGTGCCAGTAGTATATTCGGTCAGCCCCAGCATTTT	CASSIFGQPQHF
TRBV18	TRBJ2-2	NA	TGTGCCAGCCCACCACGGGCTAGCGCGAACACCGGGGAGCTGTTTTTT	CASPPRASANTGELFF
TRBV6-5	TRBJ2-7	NA	TGTGCCAGCAGTTACTCCCCTTACGAGCAGTACTTC	CASSYSPYEQYF
TRBV4-1	TRBJ2-3	NA	TGCGCCAGCAGCCAAAGGAGCAGCATCACAGATACGCAGTATTTT	CASSQRSSITDTQYF
TRBV19	TRBJ2-7	TRBD2	TGTGCCAGTAATCCCGGAGGGGCTAGCGGAGTCTACGAGCAGTACTTC	CASNPGGASGVYEQYF
TRBV5-1	TRBJ1-1	NA	TGCGCCAGCAGCTTGGTGGAGGGTGGGGACACTGAAGCTTTCTTT	CASSLVEGGDTEAFF
TRBV15	TRBJ2-7	NA	TGTGCCACCAGCAGGGACGGACTATACGAGCAGTACTTC	CATSRDGLYEQYF
TRBV7-2	TRBJ1-5	NA	TGTGCCAGCAGCCCAAGCAATCAGCCCCAGCATTTT	CASSPSNQPQHF
TRBV30	TRBJ2-5	TRBD2	TGTGCCTGGACAACGGGGGGGTTTCAAGAGACCCAGTACTTC	CAWTTGGFQETQYF